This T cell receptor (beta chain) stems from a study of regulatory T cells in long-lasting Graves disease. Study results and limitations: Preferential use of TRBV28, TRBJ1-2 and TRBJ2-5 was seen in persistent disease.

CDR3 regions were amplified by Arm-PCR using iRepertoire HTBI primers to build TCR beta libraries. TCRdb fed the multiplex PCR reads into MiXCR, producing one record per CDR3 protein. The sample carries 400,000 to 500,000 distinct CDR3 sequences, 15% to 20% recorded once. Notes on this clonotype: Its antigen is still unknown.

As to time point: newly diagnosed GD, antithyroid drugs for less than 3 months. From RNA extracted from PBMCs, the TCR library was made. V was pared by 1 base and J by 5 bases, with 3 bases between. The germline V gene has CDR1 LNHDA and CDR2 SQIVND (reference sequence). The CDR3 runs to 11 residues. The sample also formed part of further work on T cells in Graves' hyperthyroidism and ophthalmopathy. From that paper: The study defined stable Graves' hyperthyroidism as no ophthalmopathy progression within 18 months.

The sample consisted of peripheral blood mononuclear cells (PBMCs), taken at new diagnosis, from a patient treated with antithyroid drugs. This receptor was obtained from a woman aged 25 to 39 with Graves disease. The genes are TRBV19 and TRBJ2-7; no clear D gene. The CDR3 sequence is CASSIGHEQYF. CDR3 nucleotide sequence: TGTGCCAGTAGTATAGGGCACGAGCAGTACTTC.